One and the same sample provided the 29 T cell receptor beta chains below, sequenced in a study of blood T cell repertoires in COVID-19. The table came from immunoSEQ multiplex PCR; TCRdb's copy has only in-frame clones and leaves some out. The table includes 140,000 to 150,000 clones, around 90% detected once. The specimen sequenced was PBMCs or T cells enriched from blood (not recorded which). These TCRs come from a middle-aged woman who had been exposed to COVID-19.

The chain carries TRBV4-2 and TRBJ2-3; weak D call: TRBD1 (6 bases). Trimming stripped 0 bases from V and 6 bases from J, with 13 bases between. CDR3 length: 15 residues. Germline lookup yields CDR1 LGHNA and CDR2 YNFKEQ. CDR3 in amino acids: CASSQDSQGSDTQYF. In nucleotides, the CDR3 is TGTGCCAGCAGCCAAGATTCGCAGGGGAGCGATACGCAGTATTTT.

This chain connects TRBV27 to TRBJ2-2; 9 bases align to TRBD1. Trimming cost V 2 bases and J 5 bases; bases outside gene matches: 6. The CDR3 covers 16 residues. CDR1 and CDR2 (germline): MNHEY, SMNVEV (reference sequence). DNA of the CDR3: TGTGCCAGCAGTTTAGGGACAGGGCTATCGACCGGGGAGCTGTTTTTT. Translated, it gives CASSLGTGLSTGELFF.

A single count supports this clone. The genes are TRBV2 and TRBJ1-1; D might be TRBD1 (5 bases). CDR1 and CDR2 from the germline V gene are SNHLY and FYNNEI. CDR3 length equals 12 residues. Trimming shortened V by 6 bases and J by 3 bases, and 8 bases separated the two germline ends. In nucleotides, the CDR3 is TGTGCCAGCAGACGGGGGTACACTGAAGCTTTCTTT. Translating gives CASRRGYTEAFF.

The rearrangement uses TRBV29-1 and TRBJ1-1; D ambiguous. The CDR3 contains 13 residues. With 7 bases removed from V and 1 base from J, the gap between germline ends came to 13 bases. Per germline, CDR1 SQVTM and CDR2 ANQGSEA. CDR3 region: CSGFPGGNTEAFF. In nucleotides, the CDR3 is TGCAGCGGCTTTCCCGGAGGGAACACTGAAGCTTTCTTT.

This sequence joins TRBV6-5 and TRBJ1-3; 8 positions match TRBD1. V lost 6 bases and J lost 2; bases outside the gene matches: 0. CDR3 size: 13 residues. Looked up from germline, CDR1 is MNHEY and CDR2 is SVGAGI. CDR3 residues: CASRQGAGNTIYF. The CDR3 bases are TGTGCCAGCAGACAGGGGGCTGGAAACACCATATATTTT.

This chain connects TRBV27 to TRBJ2-2, with D possibly TRBD1 on 5 matching bases. Looked up from germline, CDR1 is MNHEY and CDR2 is SMNVEV (reference sequence). The ends were cut back, 5 bases at V and 4 bases at J, with 11 bases in the middle. The CDR3 sequence is 14 residues long. The CDR3 DNA reads as TGTGCCAGCAGTCCTGGACACGGCACCGGGGAGCTGTTTTTT. Translating it yields CASSPGHGTGELFF.

This rearrangement joins TRBV6-2 or TRBV6-3 to TRBJ1-5, with D unclear. This CDR3 spans 14 amino acids. Germline loops: CDR1 MNHEY, CDR2 SVGEGT. The V end was cut by 2 bases, the J end by 7 bases, with 12 bases between. CDR3: CASSYGTVFQPQHF. Here the CDR3 DNA reads TGTGCCAGCAGTTACGGTACAGTATTCCAGCCCCAGCATTTT.

This clone was detected only once. V usage is TRBV19 and J usage is TRBJ1-1; D unresolved. This CDR3 is 14 amino acids long. Germline CDR1 is LNHDA and CDR2 is SQIVND (reference sequence). Trimming cost V 8 bases and J 1 base, with 14 bases left between them. CDR3 amino acids: CASDRLTGNTEAFF. The CDR3 coding sequence is TGTGCCAGTGATAGATTGACGGGGAACACTGAAGCTTTCTTT.

The CDR3 is CASRATGGSNQPQHF. CDR3 bases: TGTGCCAGCAGGGCCACAGGGGGGAGCAATCAGCCCCAGCATTTT. The rearrangement links TRBV2 to TRBJ1-5, with 8 bases matching TRBD1. This CDR3 region has 15 residues. V was pared by 6 bases and J by 1 base, with 5 bases of the junction left unmatched. Germline assignment: CDR1 SNHLY and CDR2 FYNNEI.

This chain links TRBV5-4 with TRBJ1-5; tentatively, D is TRBD1 (5 bases). The CDR3 loop spans 14 amino acids. CDR1 is SGHNT and CDR2 is YYREEE in the germline V gene (reference sequence). V was shortened by 1 base and J by 5 bases, with 10 bases between the two germline ends. The CDR3 is CASSLLGGDQPQHF. The CDR3 coding sequence is TGTGCCAGCAGCTTGCTGGGAGGGGATCAGCCCCAGCATTTT.

There are a few counts of this clone. V and J are TRBV5-4 and TRBJ1-6, with D possibly being TRBD1 (6 bases). V was trimmed by 7 bases and J by 11 bases, leaving 19 bases between them. The germline CDR1 and CDR2 sequences are SGHNT and YYREEE (reference sequence). CDR3 length equals 14 residues. CDR3 amino acids: CASSGEGSGAPLHF. The CDR3 DNA is TGTGCCAGCTCAGGGGAGGGTAGCGGCGCACCCCTCCACTTT.

This clone was recorded only once. The CDR3 nucleotides are TGTGCCAGCAGCCAAGATAGGGGGCCGAGCAATCAGCCCCAGCATTTT. Encoded protein: CASSQDRGPSNQPQHF. The gene calls are TRBV4-2 and TRBJ1-5, with 7 bases aligning to TRBD1. The CDR3 covers 16 residues. Germline loops: CDR1 LGHNA, CDR2 YNFKEQ. J was trimmed by 1 base and V by 0 bases; bases with no gene match: 3.

V is TRBV5-6 and J is TRBJ2-7; unclear D gene. This CDR3 is built from 14 residues. V was trimmed by 4 bases and J by 0 bases, leaving 11 bases between them. CDR1 and CDR2 from the germline V gene are SGHDT and YYEEEE. CDR3: CASSIVRSSYEQYF. The CDR3, as DNA: TGTGCCAGCAGCATTGTCCGTAGCTCCTACGAGCAGTACTTC. Combining the CDR3 with reference TRBV5-6 and TRBJ2-7 gives the whole variable domain DAGVTQSPTHLIKTRGQQVTLRCSPKSGHDTVSWYQQALGQGPQFIFQYYEEEERQRGNFPDRFSGHQFPNYSSELNVNALLLGDSALYLCASSIVRSSYEQYFGPGTRLTVT.

As DNA, the CDR3 is TGCGCCAGCGCGATCCCAGCGGGCCCCGAAGGCAGGGAGCTGTTTTTT. This sequence encodes CASAIPAGPEGRELFF. The J gene is TRBJ2-2, the V gene TRBV5-1; possibly TRBD2 for D (6 bases). Trimming removed 7 bases from V and 9 bases from J, with 25 bases in between. The CDR3 has 16 residues. CDR1 and CDR2 (germline): SGHRS, YFSETQ.

This chain joins TRBV6-1 and TRBJ2-7; 9 bases are shared with TRBD2. Trimming cost V 2 bases and J 2 bases; bases outside gene matches: 7. The CDR3 covers 16 residues. In germline, CDR1 is MNHNS, CDR2 SASEGT. The CDR3 loop is CASSEKASGGTYEQYF. The CDR3, as DNA: TGTGCCAGCAGTGAAAAGGCAAGCGGGGGGACCTACGAGCAGTACTTC.

The J gene is TRBJ2-7, the V gene TRBV10-1; TRBD1 is a possible D gene (6 bases). Germline loops: CDR1 WNHNN, CDR2 SYGVQD (reference sequence). This CDR3 is built from 12 residues. V lost 6 bases to trimming and J lost 5 bases, with 11 bases between them. The CDR3 spells CASRKQGDEQYF. CDR3 in DNA: TGCGCCAGCAGAAAACAGGGAGACGAGCAGTACTTC.

The rearrangement links TRBV7-2 to TRBJ1-5; TRBD1 might be the D (5 bases). CDR1 is SGHTA, CDR2 FQGNSA, per germline. The V end lost 5 bases, the J end lost 0 bases, and 8 bases lay between the germline ends. The length of the CDR3 is 14 residues. The CDR3 region is CASSPGDSNQPQHF. CDR3 in DNA: TGTGCCAGCAGCCCGGGGGATAGCAATCAGCCCCAGCATTTT.

The CDR3 bases are TGCAGCGTTGACTCTTCTAGCGGAGTGTTCTACGAGCAGTACTTC. Translation gives CSVDSSSGVFYEQYF. The chain employs TRBV29-1 and TRBJ2-7; TRBD2 agrees at 7 bases. Germline values: CDR1 SQVTM, CDR2 ANQGSEA. This CDR3 is 15 amino acids long. The V segment lost 3 bases and the J segment 3 bases; nucleotides outside the gene matches: 11.

The chain couples TRBV7-3 to TRBJ2-5; 8 bases are a match to TRBD2. This CDR3 spans 16 amino acids. CDR1 and CDR2 (germline): SGHTA, FQGTGA. After removal of 1 base from V and 0 bases from J, the junction contained 4 bases not matched to a gene. The CDR3 reads CASSLNAGGYQETQYF. For the CDR3, the DNA is TGTGCCAGCAGCTTAAATGCGGGGGGTTACCAAGAGACCCAGTACTTC.

The rearrangement uses TRBV6-5 and TRBJ1-3; TRBD1 aligns across 11 bases. The J segment lost 7 bases and the V segment lost 0 bases, leaving 2 bases of the junction unmatched. The CDR3 is 15 amino acids. Germline assignment: CDR1 MNHEY and CDR2 SVGAGI. The CDR3 bases are TGTGCCAGCAGTTACTCCGGGACAGGGGGGAACACCATATATTTT. Translation: CASSYSGTGGNTIYF.

The J gene is TRBJ2-1, the V gene TRBV3-1 (or the pseudogene TRBV3-2); TRBD2 agrees at 8 bases. The length of the CDR3 is 17 residues. V lost 2 bases and J lost 6; bases outside the gene matches: 12. CDR1 and CDR2 (germline): LGHDT, YNNKEL (reference sequence). CDR3 protein: CASSQSIWRGDSNEQFF. CDR3 bases: TGTGCCAGCAGCCAATCTATCTGGCGGGGGGATAGCAATGAGCAGTTCTTC.

The table lists this clone with a count of one. V gene TRBV28 combines with J gene TRBJ2-7; 11 bases are shared with TRBD1. Germline V CDR1 and CDR2: MDHEN, SYDVKM. The CDR3 runs 15 residues. With V trimmed by 5 bases and J by 7 bases, 10 bases remained unmatched. CDR3 sequence (DNA): TGTGCCAGCAGTGTGGCAGGACAGGGGGCTTGGGAGCAGTACTTC. Translated, it gives CASSVAGQGAWEQYF.

This rearrangement joins TRBV28 to TRBJ2-1; 9 bases are shared with TRBD2. CDR1 and CDR2 from the germline V gene are MDHEN and SYDVKM. V lost 2 bases, J lost 6 bases, and 5 bases stayed unmatched. This CDR3 is built from 15 residues. In DNA, the CDR3 is TGTGCCAGCAGTTTAGAACTAGCGGGTCCCAATGAGCAGTTCTTC. Its translation is CASSLELAGPNEQFF.

The chain is built from TRBV28 and TRBJ1-4; the match to TRBD1 covers 7 bases. The CDR3 is 15 residues long. The junction had 9 bases not matched to a gene; V was cut back by 3 bases and J by 8 bases. Germline loops: CDR1 MDHEN, CDR2 SYDVKM. The CDR3 nucleotides read TGTGCCAGCAGTTTGATTGACAGGGCGGGCGAAAAACTGTTTTTT. Translated: CASSLIDRAGEKLFF.

The CDR3 protein is CASSGGGYTF. DNA of the CDR3: TGTGCCAGCAGCGGAGGTGGCTACACCTTC. The rearrangement links TRBV9 to TRBJ1-2; D remains unclear. The CDR3 extends over 10 amino acids. The germline gives CDR1 SGDLS, CDR2 YYNGEE. Trimming removed 3 bases at V and 7 bases at J, with 4 bases between.

This chain links TRBV28 with TRBJ1-3; D perhaps matches TRBD1 (6 bases). CDR1 is MDHEN and CDR2 is SYDVKM in the germline V gene. The V gene lost 3 bases and the J gene lost 0 bases, with 12 bases spanning the gap. CDR3 size: 16 residues. Here the CDR3 DNA reads TGTGCCAGCAGTTTCCAGACAGGCGGCTCTGGAAACACCATATATTTT. It yields the protein CASSFQTGGSGNTIYF. The whole variable domain, filled in from reference TRBV28 and TRBJ1-3, reads DVKVTQSSRYLVKRTGEKVFLECVQDMDHENMFWYRQDPGLGLRLIYFSYDVKMKEKGDIPEGYSVSREKKERFSLILESASTNQTSMYLCASSFQTGGSGNTIYFGEGSWLTVV.

This clone was picked up one time. The chain is built from TRBV12-3 or TRBV12-4 and TRBJ2-7, with TRBD2 as a possible D gene (5 bases). Trimming pared 8 bases from V and 3 bases from J, leaving 8 bases between. The CDR3 runs to 11 residues. DNA of the CDR3: TGTGCCAGCGGACTTCTCTACGAGCAGTACTTC. Protein sequence: CASGLLYEQYF.

This chain links TRBV7-9 with TRBJ2-7; tentatively, D is TRBD1 (6 bases). The CDR3 runs 14 residues. Germline V gene lookup returns CDR1 SEHNR and CDR2 FQNEAQ (reference sequence). Trimming shortened V by 3 bases and J by 0 bases, and 9 bases separated the two germline ends. The CDR3 spells CASSLGHGSYEQYF. The CDR3 DNA follows: TGTGCCAGCAGCTTGGGACACGGCTCCTACGAGCAGTACTTC.

The gene calls are TRBV6-2 or TRBV6-3 and TRBJ1-2; D gene ambiguous. CDR3 length: 15 amino acids. The V gene lost 0 bases and the J gene lost 7 bases, with 15 bases spanning the gap. In germline, CDR1 is MNHEY, CDR2 SVGEGT. The CDR3 coding sequence is TGTGCCAGCAGTTACTCGGAGACGGAGCTCGCTGGCTACACCTTC. Translation: CASSYSETELAGYTF.